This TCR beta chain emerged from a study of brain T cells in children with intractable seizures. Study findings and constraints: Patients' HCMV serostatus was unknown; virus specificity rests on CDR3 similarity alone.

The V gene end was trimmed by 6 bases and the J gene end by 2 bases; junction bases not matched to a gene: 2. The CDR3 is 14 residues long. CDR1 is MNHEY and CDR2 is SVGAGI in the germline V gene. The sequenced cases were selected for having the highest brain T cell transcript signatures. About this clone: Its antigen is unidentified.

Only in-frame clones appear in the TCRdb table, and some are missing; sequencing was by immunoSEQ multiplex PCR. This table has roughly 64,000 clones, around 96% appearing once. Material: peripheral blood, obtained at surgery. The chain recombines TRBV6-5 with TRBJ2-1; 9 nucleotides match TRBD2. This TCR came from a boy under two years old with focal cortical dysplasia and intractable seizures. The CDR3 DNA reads TGTGCCAGCAGGACTAGCGGCGCCTACAATGAGCAGTTCTTC. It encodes CASRTSGAYNEQFF.